One sample yielded the 3 T cell receptor beta chains listed below, sequenced in a study of blood T cell repertoires in COVID-19. Clones were read by immunoSEQ multiplex PCR, and TCRdb kept only the in-frame ones, dropping some. The table lists 90,000 or so clones, about 87% of them singletons, with more than 0.95% in the top ten. Input material: peripheral blood. All receptors come from a human donor in a cohort sampled during active COVID-19.

The J gene is TRBJ1-1, the V gene TRBV11-2, with TRBD1 matching 8 bases. The CDR3 spans 13 residues. V shed 5 bases, J shed 5 bases, and the junction held 4 bases outside the gene matches. Germline CDR1 is SGHAT and CDR2 is FQNNGV. CDR3 residues: CASSRDRGTEAFF. Here the CDR3 DNA reads TGTGCCAGCAGCCGTGACAGGGGAACTGAAGCTTTCTTT. The whole variable domain, remainder taken from reference TRBV11-2 and TRBJ1-1, is EAGVAQSPRYKIIEKRQSVAFWCNPISGHATLYWYQQILGQGPKLLIQFQNNGVVDDSQLPKDRFSAERLKGVDSTLKIQPAKLEDSAVYLCASSRDRGTEAFFGQGTRLTVV.

This clone was seen a handful of times. This chain connects TRBV7-9 to TRBJ1-6; 7 bases align to TRBD1. J was trimmed by 10 bases and V by 2 bases; bases with no gene match: 5. This CDR3 contains 14 residues. Germline values: CDR1 SEHNR, CDR2 FQNEAQ (reference sequence). The CDR3 nucleotides read TGTGCCAGCAGCTTATTGCAGGGGGACTCACCCCTCCACTTT. Translated, it gives CASSLLQGDSPLHF.

This chain links TRBV4-1 with TRBJ1-2; 8 positions match TRBD1. CDR1 is MGHRA, CDR2 YSYEKL, per germline. V lost 0 bases, J lost 8 bases, and 8 bases stayed unmatched. CDR3 length equals 15 residues. CDR3 DNA sequence: TGCGCCAGCAGCCAAGATCCACAGGGGGGCGAAGGCTACACCTTC. Translating it yields CASSQDPQGGEGYTF.